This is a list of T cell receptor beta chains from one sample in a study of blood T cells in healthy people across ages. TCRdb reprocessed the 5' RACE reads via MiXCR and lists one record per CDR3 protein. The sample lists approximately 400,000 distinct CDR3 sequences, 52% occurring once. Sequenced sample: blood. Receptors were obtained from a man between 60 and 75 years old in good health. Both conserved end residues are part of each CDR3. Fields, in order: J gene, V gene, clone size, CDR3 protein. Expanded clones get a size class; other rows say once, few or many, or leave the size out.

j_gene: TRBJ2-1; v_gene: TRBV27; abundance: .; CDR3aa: CASSLDRLAGENEQFF
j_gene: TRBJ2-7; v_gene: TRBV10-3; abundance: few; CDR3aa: CAISEGTEEQYF
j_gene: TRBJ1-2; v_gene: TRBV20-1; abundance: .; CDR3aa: CSATTKQSFSEINYGYTF
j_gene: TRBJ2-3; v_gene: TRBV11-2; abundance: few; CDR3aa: CASSPGVDTQYF
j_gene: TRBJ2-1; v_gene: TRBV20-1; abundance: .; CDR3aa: CSARQGDEQFF
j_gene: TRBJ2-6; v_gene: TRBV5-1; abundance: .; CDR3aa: CATSSGQGFSGANVLTF
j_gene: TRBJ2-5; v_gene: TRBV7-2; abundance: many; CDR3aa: CASSPQTSGSETQYF
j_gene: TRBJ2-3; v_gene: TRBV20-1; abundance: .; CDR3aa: CSARVDAPGAGGPTDTQYF
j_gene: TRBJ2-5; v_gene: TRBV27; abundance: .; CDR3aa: CASSSREETQYF
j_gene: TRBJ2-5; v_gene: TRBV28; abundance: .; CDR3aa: CASSPNRVGQTQYF
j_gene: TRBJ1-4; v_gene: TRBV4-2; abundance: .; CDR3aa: CASSQELSRGNEKLFF
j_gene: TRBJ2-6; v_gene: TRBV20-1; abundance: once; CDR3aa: CSARDPWGQTGANVLTF
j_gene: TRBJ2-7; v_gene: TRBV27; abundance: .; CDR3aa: CASSLFKSYEQYF
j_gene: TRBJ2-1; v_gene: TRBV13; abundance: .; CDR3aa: CASSTRTSGSNEQFF
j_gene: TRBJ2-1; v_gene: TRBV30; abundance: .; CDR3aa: CAWRGTAYNEQFF
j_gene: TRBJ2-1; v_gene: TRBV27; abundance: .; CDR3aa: CASSFGQGAGNEQFF